This T cell receptor beta chain was obtained from a study of Ad26.COV2.S vaccination and SARS-CoV-2 variants. In germline, CDR1 is SGHTA, CDR2 FQGNSA. Trimming shortened V by 8 bases and J by 2 bases, and 15 bases separated the two germline ends. This CDR3 spans 14 amino acids. Treatment meaning: some 20 received Ad26.COV2.S at low or high dose, single or two shots; 5 received placebo; per-sample allocation not given. Samples were taken on day 63 after the first vaccine or placebo injection. Details on this clone: Its target is not known.

The table came from immunoSEQ multiplex PCR; TCRdb's copy has only in-frame clones and leaves some out. The profile shows roughly 410,000 clones, 80% to 90% of them singletons. Study-level results: Responses of T cells in total may have been underestimated by the TCR breadth and depth analyses.

The source was peripheral blood, collected in a trial of Ad26.COV2.S vaccine versus placebo. This TCR was recovered from a person between 18 and 65 years old who received the Ad26.COV2.S COVID-19 vaccine or a placebo. This chain joins TRBV7-2 and TRBJ1-2; a possible D gene is TRBD1 (6 bases). CDR3 in amino acids: CASYSRGGNYGYTF. In nucleotides, the CDR3 is TGTGCCAGCTATTCGAGGGGGGGAAACTATGGCTACACCTTC.